Listed here is a single TCR beta chain. Just one base apart from a much larger clone, this may be a read error. The CDR3 has 11 amino acids. Germline CDR1 reads DFQATT; CDR2 reads SNEGSKA (reference sequence). This record belongs to a study of T-cell reconstitution after alpha-beta-depleted transplantation in children. TCRbeta library preparation incorporated unique molecular identifiers. Using its own MiXCR run on the PCR reads, TCRdb lists one record per CDR3 protein. Of around 500,000 distinct CDR3 sequences listed, roughly 24% are singletons. The chain employs TRBV20-1 and TRBJ1-2; D not certain. Sample: PBMCs, mostly from graft donor cells, taken 360 days after TCRalphabeta/CD19-depleted stem cell transplant. This sequence was found in a boy under two years old who had a stem cell transplant for acute myeloid leukemia, so the T cells may come from the graft donor. The chain's CDR3 is CIARRITDYTF. CDR3 bases: TGCATTGCCAGACGAATTACGGACTACACCTTC.